The T cell receptor (beta chain) under discussion was sequenced for a study of siplizumab effects on memory and regulatory T cells. This CDR3 has 13 residues. V gave up 4 bases and J gave up 6 bases, with 12 bases separating them. Germline values: CDR1 KGHSH, CDR2 LQKENI. The table came from immunoSEQ multiplex PCR; TCRdb's copy has only in-frame clones and leaves some out. The sample yields 100,000 or so clones, about 91% seen once. The chain carries TRBV18 and TRBJ1-1; D is undetermined. Material for sequencing was CD4+ T cells sorted from blood. The clonotype originates from a human donor in good health. Some clones in this sample may be carry-over from other donors' samples. The CDR3 DNA follows: TGTGCCAGCTCACTAACCGACACTTCTGAAGCTTTCTTT. Its translation: CASSLTDTSEAFF. Using reference TRBV18 and TRBJ1-1 for the parts outside the CDR3, the full variable domain is NAGVMQNPRHLVRRRGQEARLRCSPMKGHSHVYWYRQLPEEGLKFMVYLQKENIIDESGMPKERFSAEFPKEGPSILRIQQVVRGDSAAYFCASSLTDTSEAFFGQGTRLTVV.